The T cell receptor (beta chain) under discussion was sequenced for a study of OX40 agonist ivuxolimab in advanced cancers. Regarding the study as a whole: Relative to CD4+ cells, CD8+ T cells on average had more expanded clones.

Here immunoSEQ multiplex PCR was the method, and the copy in TCRdb shows in-frame clones only, minus some. The sample holds some 16,000 clones, 75% to 90% seen once. V dropped 3 bases and J dropped 3 bases, with 17 bases sitting between them. Looked up from germline, CDR1 is LNHDA and CDR2 is SQIVND (reference sequence). The CDR3 is made up of 16 amino acids. This clone was recorded a few times. What it binds is unknown. This chain uses TRBV19 with TRBJ1-1; D gene ambiguous. This receptor was taken from an adult with an advanced solid tumor such as melanoma, head and neck, liver or kidney cancer. This specimen was CD4+ or CD8+ T cells sorted from blood, taken in a trial of the OX40 agonist ivuxolimab. Here the CDR3 DNA reads TGTGCCAGTAGTATGGGAAGGGAGCTGTGGGACACTGAAGCTTTCTTT. Amino acid sequence: CASSMGRELWDTEAFF.